Below are 26 T cell receptor beta chains sequenced from a single sample in a study of blood T cell repertoires in COVID-19. Sequenced by immunoSEQ multiplex PCR; TCRdb stores in-frame clones only, minus some. The sample has tens of thousands of clones, around 86% seen once; the top ten hold roughly 2%. Sequencing input: peripheral blood. The receptors shown here come from a man in his thirties or forties with acute or convalescent COVID-19.

This chain joins TRBV10-2 and TRBJ1-2; D gene ambiguous. With 0 bases removed from V and 7 bases from J, the gap between germline ends came to 12 bases. Germline lookup yields CDR1 WSHSY and CDR2 SAAADI. This CDR3 has 14 amino acids. CDR3 sequence: CASSESRGSFGYTF. In DNA form, the CDR3 reads TGCGCCAGCAGTGAGTCGAGAGGGAGCTTTGGCTACACCTTC.

This clone was recorded once. The rearrangement links TRBV21-1 to TRBJ1-5; the table assigns TRBD1, which was not confirmed against the DNA. TRBV21-1 is assigned pseudogene status. This CDR3 comprises 18 residues. CDR3 nucleotide sequence: TGTGCCAGCATCCAATGTAGACAGACTGATTATAGCAATCAGCCCCAGCATTTT. It is translated as CASIQCRQTDYSNQPQHF.

In its sample, this clone was seen once. V usage is TRBV27 and J usage is TRBJ1-1; the match to TRBD1 covers 7 bases. Germline V lookup: CDR1 MNHEY, CDR2 SMNVEV (reference sequence). CDR3 length: 14 amino acids. CDR3 loop: CVTHAHRGNTEAFF. Here the CDR3 DNA reads TGTGTCACCCACGCCCACAGGGGGAACACTGAAGCTTTCTTT.

The sample holds one count of this clone. The chain is built from TRBV29-1 and TRBJ2-5; 7 bases agree with TRBD1. The CDR3 runs 12 residues. After removal of 5 bases from V and 4 bases from J, the junction contained 4 bases not matched to a gene. The germline V gene encodes CDR1 SQVTM and CDR2 ANQGSEA. The chain's CDR3 is CSVTGQVETQYF. DNA of the CDR3: TGCAGCGTTACTGGACAGGTAGAGACCCAGTACTTC.

This rearrangement joins TRBV6-6 to TRBJ1-4, with a possible D match to TRBD1 (5 bases). Trimming shortened V by 8 bases and J by 8 bases, and 12 bases separated the two germline ends. Germline CDR1 is MNHNY and CDR2 is SVGAGI (reference sequence). The CDR3 has 12 amino acids. CDR3 in DNA: TGTGCCAGCCAATCAGGGCAGGAAAAACTGTTTTTT. Its translation: CASQSGQEKLFF.

The chain recombines TRBV7-9 with TRBJ1-2, with unresolved D. The CDR3 loop spans 13 amino acids. Germline CDR1 is SEHNR and CDR2 is FQNEAQ (reference sequence). V was pared by 2 bases and J by 9 bases, with 13 bases between. CDR3: CASSLHQEGSYTF. The CDR3 nucleotides read TGTGCCAGCAGCTTACATCAAGAGGGTAGCTACACCTTC.

The V call is TRBV18, the J call TRBJ1-3; 7 positions agree with TRBD1. Germline CDR1 and CDR2: KGHSH and LQKENI. This CDR3 has 14 amino acids. The V gene end was trimmed by 2 bases and the J gene end by 4 bases; junction bases not matched to a gene: 2. DNA for the CDR3: TGTGCCAGCTCACCAACAGGGGACGGAAACACCATATATTTT. Translation gives CASSPTGDGNTIYF.

V usage is TRBV5-4 and J usage is TRBJ1-2, with no clear D. Germline CDR1 and CDR2: SGHNT and YYREEE (reference sequence). This CDR3 has 12 amino acids. The V gene lost 4 bases and the J gene lost 8 bases, with 12 bases spanning the gap. Here the CDR3 DNA reads TGTGCCAGCAGCGCGGGTAGTGGCGGCTACACCTTC. Its translation is CASSAGSGGYTF.

The rearrangement uses TRBV3-1 (or the pseudogene TRBV3-2) and TRBJ2-2; D gene ambiguous. CDR1 and CDR2 from the germline V gene are LGHDT and YNNKEL (reference sequence). Between the trimmed V and J ends, which lost 1 base and 5 bases, there was a span of 8 bases. This CDR3 has 14 residues. Here the CDR3 DNA reads TGTGCCAGCAGCCAAGGGAGTAAGACCGGGGAGCTGTTTTTT. Translation: CASSQGSKTGELFF.

Here the CDR3 reads CASSIAKQGSGELFF. CDR3 in DNA: TGTGCCAGTAGTATAGCCAAACAGGGGAGCGGGGAGCTGTTTTTT. The rearrangement uses TRBV19 and TRBJ2-2; 7 nucleotides align to TRBD1. The CDR3 has 15 residues. From germline, CDR1 is LNHDA and CDR2 SQIVND (reference sequence). V lost 1 base, J lost 7 bases, and 6 bases stayed unmatched.

V usage is TRBV5-1 and J usage is TRBJ2-6; D is perhaps TRBD2 (6 bases). The V and J ends lost 0 bases and 0 bases respectively, with 13 bases between them. The germline V gene has CDR1 SGHRS and CDR2 YFSETQ. This CDR3 has 18 residues. For the CDR3, the DNA is TGCGCCAGCAGCTTGGATGGGAGGCGTCCCTCTGGGGCCAACGTCCTGACTTTC. Translating it yields CASSLDGRRPSGANVLTF.

The table lists this clone with a count of one. The rearrangement joins TRBV10-3 to TRBJ1-5; D perhaps matches TRBD1 (5 bases). Germline V CDR1 and CDR2: ENHRY, SYGVKD. V was trimmed by 10 bases and J by 6 bases, leaving 16 bases between them. The CDR3 totals 13 residues. The CDR3 bases are TGTGCCACCAGGGTGGGGGGGGGTCAGCCCCAGCATTTT. Protein sequence: CATRVGGGQPQHF.

The V and J genes are TRBV3-1 (or the pseudogene TRBV3-2) and TRBJ1-2; D gene uncertain. Germline CDR1 and CDR2: LGHDT and YNNKEL (reference sequence). CDR3 length equals 14 residues. V was pared by 0 bases and J by 1 base, with 6 bases between. The chain's CDR3 is CASSQDLVNYGYTF. As DNA, the CDR3 is TGTGCCAGCAGCCAAGATTTAGTTAACTATGGCTACACCTTC.

The chain recombines TRBV29-1 with TRBJ1-2; tentatively, D is TRBD1 (5 bases). The germline V gene has CDR1 SQVTM and CDR2 ANQGSEA. The V end was cut by 2 bases, the J end by 8 bases, with 15 bases between. The CDR3 has 13 amino acids. The CDR3 loop is CSVELLQVGGYTF. CDR3 sequence (DNA): TGCAGCGTTGAACTGTTACAGGTGGGGGGCTACACCTTC.

Here the CDR3 reads CASSLAYQETQYF. CDR3 sequence (DNA): TGTGCCAGCAGCCTAGCGTACCAAGAGACCCAGTACTTC. This sequence joins TRBV14 and TRBJ2-5, with D possibly TRBD2 on 5 matching bases. CDR3 size: 13 residues. The germline CDR1 and CDR2 sequences are SGHDN and FVKESK. The germline V and J ends were trimmed by 4 bases and 0 bases, with 6 bases remaining between them.

This clone was recorded only once. The rearrangement uses TRBV30 and TRBJ2-7; D uncertain. V lost 3 bases, J lost 6 bases, and 18 bases lay in between. The germline CDR1 and CDR2 sequences are GTSNPN and SVGIG (reference sequence). The CDR3 contains 14 residues. Here the CDR3 reads CAWSRSVSDSEQYV. The CDR3 bases are TGTGCCTGGAGCCGTTCAGTGAGCGACTCCGAGCAGTACGTC.

V usage is TRBV7-2 and J usage is TRBJ2-5, with D uncertain. Germline V gene lookup returns CDR1 SGHTA and CDR2 FQGNSA. Trimming removed 1 base from V and 7 bases from J, with 13 bases in between. This CDR3 contains 14 residues. The CDR3 spells CASSLDGSSATQYF. In DNA form, the CDR3 reads TGTGCCAGCAGCTTAGACGGGTCTTCAGCGACCCAGTACTTC.

CDR3 amino acids: CASSSTGGWGYTF. CDR3 DNA: TGTGCCAGCAGCTCCACAGGGGGCTGGGGCTACACCTTC. J is TRBJ1-2 and V is TRBV9, with 9 bases aligning to TRBD1. The CDR3 runs 13 residues. Trimming took 4 bases from V and 8 from J; bases not matched to a gene: 6. CDR1 SGDLS and CDR2 YYNGEE come from the germline V gene.

The chain has TRBV24-1 and TRBJ1-2, with 8 bases aligning to TRBD1. The germline V gene has CDR1 KGHDR and CDR2 SFDVKD. Trimming at V came to 4 bases and at J to 4 bases, leaving 7 bases not matched to a gene. CDR3 length: 15 amino acids. The CDR3 reads CATSERGQGFYGYTF. For the CDR3, the DNA is TGTGCCACCAGTGAGCGAGGACAGGGCTTCTATGGCTACACCTTC.

This clone was seen a few times. The chain has TRBV7-2 and TRBJ1-1, with D maybe TRBD1 (6 bases). V was clipped by 2 bases and J by 1 base, with 11 bases between them. CDR3 size: 15 residues. Germline-derived CDR1 and CDR2 are SGHTA and FQGNSA. The CDR3 DNA sequence: TGTGCCAGCAGCTTATCGGACAGCGGGAACACTGAAGCTTTCTTT. It encodes CASSLSDSGNTEAFF.

This clone appeared a few times. The chain has TRBV30 and TRBJ2-7, with 9 bases matching TRBD1. CDR1 GTSNPN and CDR2 SVGIG come from the germline V gene (reference sequence). The CDR3 spans 15 residues. Trimming cost V 0 bases and J 5 bases; bases outside gene matches: 8. The CDR3 DNA follows: TGTGCCTGGAGTGTACCCGGGACAGGGAGCAACGAGCAGTACTTC. It is translated as CAWSVPGTGSNEQYF.

V gene TRBV5-1 combines with J gene TRBJ2-1, with 7 bases aligning to TRBD1. Germline assignment: CDR1 SGHRS and CDR2 YFSETQ. J gave up 7 bases and V 4 bases, and 5 bases lay outside the gene matches. This CDR3 is built from 13 residues. CDR3 bases: TGCGCCAGCAGCGAAGTACAGGGGAATGAGCAGTTCTTC. Translation gives CASSEVQGNEQFF.

The chain has TRBV6-1 and TRBJ1-5; the D is unclear. V lost 2 bases and J 1 base, leaving 9 bases between the germline ends. The CDR3 is made up of 15 amino acids. CDR1 MNHNS and CDR2 SASEGT come from the germline V gene. In nucleotides, the CDR3 is TGTGCCAGCAGTGAACGGGGAACGAGCAATCAGCCCCAGCATTTT. Its protein product is CASSERGTSNQPQHF.

The chain uses TRBV9 and TRBJ2-3; 7 bases fit TRBD2. The CDR3 covers 14 residues. Germline values: CDR1 SGDLS, CDR2 YYNGEE. The V gene end was trimmed by 1 base and the J gene end by 5 bases; junction bases not matched to a gene: 4. CDR3 bases: TGTGCCAGCAGCGTAACTGCGGGGGAAGATACGCAGTATTTT. Translation gives CASSVTAGEDTQYF. Looking up the rest from reference TRBV9 and TRBJ2-3 gives the full variable domain: DSGVTQTPKHLITATGQRVTLRCSPRSGDLSVYWYQQSLDQGLQFLIQYYNGEERAKGNILERFSAQQFPDLHSELNLSSLELGDSALYFCASSVTAGEDTQYFGPGTRLTVL.

The chain is built from TRBV30 and TRBJ2-4, with D tentatively TRBD2 (6 bases). Germline V CDR1 and CDR2: GTSNPN, SVGIG (reference sequence). The CDR3 length is 14 residues. The V and J ends lost 4 bases and 0 bases respectively, with 10 bases between them. The CDR3 protein is CAWTDGGAKNIQYF. CDR3 coding DNA: TGTGCCTGGACTGACGGGGGAGCCAAAAACATTCAGTACTTC.

The V gene is TRBV4-2, the J gene TRBJ2-1, with TRBD2 matching 16 bases. Germline CDR1 and CDR2: LGHNA and YNFKEQ. The CDR3 extends over 15 amino acids. With 5 bases clipped from V and 5 bases from J, the junction kept 0 bases outside the gene matches. CDR3 protein: CASSGTSGRDNEQFF. The CDR3 DNA reads TGTGCCAGCAGCGGGACTAGCGGGAGGGACAATGAGCAGTTCTTC.